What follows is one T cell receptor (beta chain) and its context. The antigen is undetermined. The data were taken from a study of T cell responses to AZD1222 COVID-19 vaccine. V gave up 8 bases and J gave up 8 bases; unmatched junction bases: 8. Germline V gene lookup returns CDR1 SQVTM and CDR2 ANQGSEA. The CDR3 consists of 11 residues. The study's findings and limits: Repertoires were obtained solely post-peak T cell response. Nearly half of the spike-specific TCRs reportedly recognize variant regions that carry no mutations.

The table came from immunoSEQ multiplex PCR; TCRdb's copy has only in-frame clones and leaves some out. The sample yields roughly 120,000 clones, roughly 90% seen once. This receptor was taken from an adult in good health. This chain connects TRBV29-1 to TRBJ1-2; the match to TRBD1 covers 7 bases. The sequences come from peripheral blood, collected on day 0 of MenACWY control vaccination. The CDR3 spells CSTNRGYGYTF. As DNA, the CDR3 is TGCAGCACCAACAGGGGTTACGGCTACACCTTC. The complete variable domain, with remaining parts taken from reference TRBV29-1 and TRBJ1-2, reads SAVISQKPSRDICQRGTSLTIQCQVDSQVTMMFWYRQQPGQSLTLIATANQGSEATYESGFVIDKFPISRPNLTFSTLTVSNMSPEDSSIYLCSTNRGYGYTFGSGTRLTVV.